This entry lists 23 T cell receptor beta chains sequenced from one sample in a study of blood T cell repertoires in COVID-19. Clones were sequenced by immunoSEQ multiplex PCR, and TCRdb holds only the in-frame ones, with some missing. The sample shows 120,000 to 150,000 clones, roughly 84% of them seen only once. Sequenced: PBMCs or T cells enriched from blood (not recorded which). These receptors were taken from a middle-aged man with acute COVID-19.

The chain is built from TRBV19 and TRBJ2-2; the D gene is possibly TRBD1 (6 bases). The CDR3 length is 15 residues. CDR1 is LNHDA, CDR2 SQIVND, per germline (reference sequence). Deletions cut 1 base from V and 3 bases from J, with 9 bases between. The CDR3 loop is CASSIATGYTGELFF. The DNA for the CDR3 is TGTGCCAGTAGTATAGCTACAGGGTACACCGGGGAGCTGTTTTTT.

The chain carries TRBV2 and TRBJ1-3, with 8 bases identical to TRBD1. CDR3 length: 14 amino acids. Germline CDR1 SNHLY, CDR2 FYNNEI. V was pared by 10 bases and J by 0 bases, with 5 bases of the junction left unmatched. CDR3 sequence reads: CAKLDRGSGNTIYF. The CDR3 region has the DNA TGTGCCAAATTAGACAGGGGCTCTGGAAACACCATATATTTT.

This clone was seen only once. The rearrangement uses TRBV4-1 and TRBJ1-5; 8 positions agree with TRBD1. The ends lost 4 bases at V and 4 bases at J; junction bases unmatched: 3. The CDR3 spans 14 residues. Germline assignment: CDR1 MGHRA and CDR2 YSYEKL. This CDR3 reads CASSPTGVNQPQHF. CDR3 bases: TGCGCCAGCAGCCCGACAGGGGTAAATCAGCCCCAGCATTTT.

In this sample, this clone turned up once. The chain has TRBV20-1 and TRBJ2-3, with a tentative D call TRBD2 (6 bases). With 5 bases removed from V and 2 bases from J, the gap between germline ends came to 14 bases. Germline lookup yields CDR1 DFQATT and CDR2 SNEGSKA (reference sequence). This CDR3 region has 14 residues. The CDR3 sequence: CSAGVSGNTDTQYF. In DNA, the CDR3 is TGCAGTGCTGGTGTTAGCGGCAACACAGATACGCAGTATTTT.

The chain links TRBV28 to TRBJ2-7, with D perhaps TRBD1 (6 bases). V gave up 7 bases and J gave up 0 bases, with 10 bases separating them. The V gene's germline CDR1 is MDHEN and CDR2 SYDVKM. The CDR3 is 13 residues long. The CDR3 coding sequence is TGTGCCAGCACTTCGGACAGCTCCTACGAGCAGTACTTC. Translation gives CASTSDSSYEQYF.

The rearrangement joins TRBV5-4 to TRBJ2-3; 8 bases line up with TRBD1. V lost 4 bases and J lost 6; bases outside the gene matches: 10. The CDR3 has 15 residues. CDR1 SGHNT and CDR2 YYREEE come from the germline V gene (reference sequence). In DNA, the CDR3 is TGTGCCAGCAGCCCGGCGGAGGCAGGGGGCGATACGCAGTATTTT. Its translation: CASSPAEAGGDTQYF.

The chain recombines TRBV18 with TRBJ2-5, with D perhaps TRBD2 (5 bases). CDR1 is KGHSH and CDR2 is LQKENI in the germline V gene. The CDR3 loop spans 15 amino acids. V was pared by 2 bases and J by 5 bases, with 15 bases between. CDR3 nucleotide sequence: TGTGCCAGCTCACCAGACTACAACCCCGCGGAGACCCAGTACTTC. Amino acid sequence: CASSPDYNPAETQYF.

V usage is TRBV11-2 and J usage is TRBJ2-4; TRBD2 is a possible D gene (6 bases). The CDR3 totals 18 residues. Per the germline V gene, CDR1 is SGHAT and CDR2 is FQNNGV. V dropped 1 base and J dropped 0 bases, with 16 bases sitting between them. Here the CDR3 reads CASSLVGDSPPAKNIQYF. The CDR3 coding sequence is TGTGCCAGCAGCTTAGTCGGGGACTCTCCTCCAGCCAAAAACATTCAGTACTTC.

The chain uses TRBV7-9 and TRBJ2-2; D ambiguous. The V and J ends lost 1 base and 4 bases respectively, with 13 bases between them. This CDR3 has 16 residues. Germline loops: CDR1 SEHNR, CDR2 FQNEAQ (reference sequence). In nucleotides, the CDR3 is TGTGCCAGCAGCTTAGGTTCCGGGTCGGGCACCGGGGAGCTGTTTTTT. Translated: CASSLGSGSGTGELFF. The variable domain in full, with the rest retrieved from reference TRBV7-9 and TRBJ2-2, is DTGVSQNPRHKITKRGQNVTFRCDPISEHNRLYWYRQTLGQGPEFLTYFQNEAQLEKSRLLSDRFSAERPKGSFSTLEIQRTEQGDSAMYLCASSLGSGSGTGELFFGEGSRLTVL.

This clone showed up just once. This sequence joins TRBV5-1 and TRBJ2-3; D is unresolved. Trimming left V 1 base short and J 0 bases short, with 3 bases between. The germline V gene encodes CDR1 SGHRS and CDR2 YFSETQ. This CDR3 comprises 13 residues. The CDR3 region is CASSLPSTDTQYF. The CDR3 nucleotides are TGCGCCAGCAGCTTGCCTAGCACAGATACGCAGTATTTT.

In DNA, the CDR3 is TGCGCCAGCAGCCCTATCTTGCGCACCGGGGAGCTGTTTTTT. Translation: CASSPILRTGELFF. The genes are TRBV4-1 and TRBJ2-2; no clear D. Per the germline V gene, CDR1 is MGHRA and CDR2 is YSYEKL. The CDR3 totals 14 residues. The V and J ends lost 4 bases and 4 bases respectively, with 10 bases between them.

CDR3: CASKEGYGYTF. The CDR3 nucleotides are TGTGCCAGCAAAGAGGGCTATGGCTACACCTTC. This chain connects TRBV2 to TRBJ1-2, with D unclear. This CDR3 is 11 amino acids long. Trimming cost V 7 bases and J 4 bases, with 7 bases left between them. CDR1 and CDR2 from the germline V gene are SNHLY and FYNNEI.

The chain has TRBV25-1 and TRBJ2-5, with a weak D call TRBD2 (5 bases). V was trimmed by 1 base and J by 4 bases, leaving 10 bases between them. This CDR3 has 14 amino acids. Germline values: CDR1 MGHDK, CDR2 SYGVNS. The CDR3 protein is CASSESRGRETQYF. The CDR3 DNA reads TGTGCCAGCAGTGAATCGAGAGGGCGAGAGACCCAGTACTTC.

The chain is built from TRBV11-2 and TRBJ2-4, with D tentatively TRBD1 (5 bases). The length of the CDR3 is 17 residues. CDR1 and CDR2 from the germline V gene are SGHAT and FQNNGV. The V end lost 5 bases, the J end lost 0 bases, and 17 bases lay between the germline ends. The CDR3, as DNA: TGTGCCAGCAGCCCGATCGTTGGGGCTCTAGCCAAAAACATTCAGTACTTC. Amino acids: CASSPIVGALAKNIQYF.

This clone occurred a few times. The V and J genes are TRBV28 and TRBJ2-3; no firm D call. The CDR3 has 15 amino acids. The V gene's germline CDR1 is MDHEN and CDR2 SYDVKM. The germline V and J ends were trimmed by 4 bases and 7 bases, with 18 bases remaining between them. The CDR3 loop reads CASSSSPRPRNTQYF. DNA of the CDR3: TGTGCCAGCAGTTCCTCCCCCAGACCTAGGAATACGCAGTATTTT.

The chain couples TRBV7-9 to TRBJ1-1; a possible D gene is TRBD1 (6 bases). Looked up from germline, CDR1 is SEHNR and CDR2 is FQNEAQ (reference sequence). The CDR3 runs to 16 residues. V lost 5 bases and J 2 bases, leaving 18 bases between the germline ends. CDR3 sequence reads: CASSNSGTPLNTEAFF. As DNA, the CDR3 is TGTGCCAGCAGCAACTCCGGGACACCCCTTAACACTGAAGCTTTCTTT. Drawing the rest from reference TRBV7-9 and TRBJ1-1, the complete variable domain is DTGVSQNPRHKITKRGQNVTFRCDPISEHNRLYWYRQTLGQGPEFLTYFQNEAQLEKSRLLSDRFSAERPKGSFSTLEIQRTEQGDSAMYLCASSNSGTPLNTEAFFGQGTRLTVV.

This clone was counted once. The V and J genes are TRBV19 and TRBJ2-2; no clear D gene. Germline CDR1 LNHDA, CDR2 SQIVND (reference sequence). This CDR3 is 14 amino acids long. V lost 7 bases, J lost 2 bases, and 11 bases lay in between. The CDR3 loop is CASIQQPNTGELFF. The DNA of the CDR3 is TGTGCCAGTATCCAACAACCTAACACCGGGGAGCTGTTTTTT.

The chain joins TRBV7-8 to TRBJ1-4; 8 bases line up with TRBD1. The CDR3 extends over 19 amino acids. The J segment lost 7 bases and the V segment lost 6 bases, leaving 22 bases of the junction unmatched. Germline V gene lookup returns CDR1 SGHVS and CDR2 FQNEAQ. The CDR3 reads CASSRRRWPDRGIGEKLFF. The CDR3 DNA follows: TGTGCCAGCAGTCGCCGCCGCTGGCCTGACAGGGGTATAGGTGAAAAACTGTTTTTT.

About this clone: A read error may account for a junction end that differs from germline. The chain carries TRBV3-1 (or the pseudogene TRBV3-2) and TRBJ2-1; D is perhaps TRBD1 (7 bases). The CDR3 contains 13 residues. CDR1 LGHDT and CDR2 YNNKEL come from the germline V gene (reference sequence). The CDR3 DNA sequence: TGTGCCAGCACCCAAGCAGGGGGGCTTGAGCAGTTCTTC. Its translation: CASTQAGGLEQFF.

V gene TRBV30 combines with J gene TRBJ2-7; TRBD2 matches at 10 bases. V gave up 2 bases and J gave up 0 bases; unmatched junction bases: 7. The CDR3 sequence is 16 residues long. Germline-derived CDR1 and CDR2 are GTSNPN and SVGIG (reference sequence). The CDR3 coding sequence is TGTGCCTGGAGTTCGCCAGCGGGGGGGAGCTCCTACGAGCAGTACTTC. It yields the protein CAWSSPAGGSSYEQYF.

This chain's CDR3 is CASSLQGTGGEAFF. The CDR3 bases are TGTGCCAGCAGCTTACAGGGGACAGGGGGCGAAGCTTTCTTT. The chain employs TRBV7-9 and TRBJ1-1, with 12 bases that match TRBD1. V lost 2 bases to trimming and J lost 8 bases; unmatched junction nucleotides: 3. Germline V CDR1 and CDR2: SEHNR, FQNEAQ (reference sequence). This CDR3 is built from 14 residues.

CDR3 nucleotide sequence: TGTGCCAGCAGCTTCTCTTCAGGACAGGGGGCCTACGAGCAGTACTTC. This encodes CASSFSSGQGAYEQYF. The chain combines TRBV7-8 with TRBJ2-7; 10 positions match TRBD1. CDR3 size: 16 residues. The germline gives CDR1 SGHVS, CDR2 FQNEAQ. Losses at the gene ends were 3 bases for V and 2 bases for J; bases not matched to a gene: 7.

The chain has TRBV2 and TRBJ2-1, with D uncertain. This CDR3 region has 12 residues. Germline V gene lookup returns CDR1 SNHLY and CDR2 FYNNEI. The V end lost 6 bases, the J end lost 7 bases, and 10 bases lay between the germline ends. The CDR3 reads CASRSEVNEQFF. Written as DNA, the CDR3 is TGTGCCAGCAGATCAGAAGTTAATGAGCAGTTCTTC.